The 3 T cell receptor beta chains given below trace back to one sample, sequenced in a study of blood T cell repertoires in COVID-19. Using immunoSEQ multiplex PCR, the repertoire was profiled, and TCRdb retains in-frame clones only, with some absent. The sample shows around 270,000 clones, around 90% of them seen only once. Sequencing was performed on PBMCs or T cells enriched from blood (not recorded which). These receptors all stem from a woman aged 40 to 50 who had been exposed to COVID-19.

The chain links TRBV6-5 to TRBJ1-2, with D possibly TRBD1 on 6 matching bases. Trimming took off 5 bases at V and 5 bases at J, with 18 bases between the two ends. The CDR3 is 15 amino acids. Germline values: CDR1 MNHEY, CDR2 SVGAGI. CDR3 region: CASSPARGAFYGYTF. The DNA of the CDR3 is TGTGCCAGCAGTCCCGCCCGGGGGGCTTTTTATGGCTACACCTTC.

The genes are TRBV9 and TRBJ2-1; tentative D call: TRBD1 (6 bases). The V gene's germline CDR1 is SGDLS and CDR2 YYNGEE. The CDR3 extends over 13 amino acids. Trimming stripped 5 bases from V and 9 bases from J, with 15 bases between. The CDR3: CASSETQGGEQFF. The CDR3 nucleotides read TGTGCCAGCAGTGAAACACAGGGTGGTGAGCAGTTCTTC.

In this sample, this clone turned up once. The chain recombines TRBV19 with TRBJ1-5, with a possible D match to TRBD1 (6 bases). Germline loops: CDR1 LNHDA, CDR2 SQIVND (reference sequence). V shed 2 bases and J shed 3 bases, with 8 bases lying between them. The CDR3 is made up of 14 amino acids. DNA for the CDR3: TGTGCCAGTAGTATAACAGGGCCCAATCAGCCCCAGCATTTT. Residues: CASSITGPNQPQHF.